These 5 T cell receptor beta chains came from one sample sequenced in a study of CD8 T cells in Susac syndrome. The authors reverse transcribed about 0.5 to 1 ug RNA with random hexamers. Using its own MiXCR run on the immunoSEQ multiplex PCR reads, TCRdb lists one record per CDR3 protein. The sample records over 120,000 distinct CDR3 sequences, 85% to 95% being singletons. Sequencing was done on a sample of CD4+ T cells from PBMCs. The receptors stem from a human donor with Susac syndrome.

The chain links TRBV20-1 to TRBJ2-7; 13 nucleotides line up with TRBD2. J was trimmed by 4 bases and V by 3 bases; bases with no gene match: 6. The CDR3 extends over 15 amino acids. Germline loops: CDR1 DFQATT, CDR2 SNEGSKA (reference sequence). CDR3 region: CSASPGTSGKYEQYF. The CDR3 DNA follows: TGCAGTGCTAGTCCCGGGACTAGCGGGAAGTACGAGCAGTACTTC.

The CDR3 DNA sequence: TGTGCCAGCAGCTTAGGGTGGGACGGTTCACCCCTCCACTTT. It codes for CASSLGWDGSPLHF. The chain uses TRBV11-2 and TRBJ1-6, with D possibly matching TRBD1 (5 bases). V was clipped by 1 base and J by 9 bases, with 10 bases between them. Germline assignment: CDR1 SGHAT and CDR2 FQNNGV. The CDR3 consists of 14 residues.

The chain combines TRBV3-1 with TRBJ2-7, with 11 bases fitting TRBD2. The germline V gene encodes CDR1 LGHDT and CDR2 YNNKEL (reference sequence). The CDR3 runs 16 residues. The J segment lost 6 bases and the V segment lost 0 bases, leaving 7 bases of the junction unmatched. CDR3 DNA sequence: TGTGCCAGCAGCCAAGATCACCGACTAGCGGGATTCGAGCAGTACTTC. Its translation: CASSQDHRLAGFEQYF.

The chain couples TRBV27 to TRBJ1-4; D gene uncertain. The CDR3 loop spans 15 amino acids. Germline-derived CDR1 and CDR2 are MNHEY and SMNVEV (reference sequence). Trimming cost V 7 bases and J 7 bases, with 19 bases left between them. The CDR3 DNA reads as TGTGCCAGCAAATCCTCCGGGAGCCGGGGTGAAAAACTGTTTTTT. Its protein is CASKSSGSRGEKLFF.

This chain uses TRBV20-1 with TRBJ1-5; D call uncertain. The CDR3 is made up of 11 amino acids. Germline CDR1 reads DFQATT; CDR2 reads SNEGSKA (reference sequence). V was pared by 3 bases and J by 7 bases, with 7 bases between. In nucleotides, the CDR3 is TGCAGTGCTAGTGGGCAGCAGCCCCAGCATTTT. Its protein product is CSASGQQPQHF.